Listed below are T cell receptor beta chains from one sample, sequenced in a study of blood T cell repertoires in COVID-19. Here immunoSEQ multiplex PCR was the method, and the copy in TCRdb shows in-frame clones only, minus some. The sample consists of 200,000 to 300,000 clones, around 80% of them appearing once. Sequences were obtained from peripheral blood. Receptors originate from a man between 40 and 49 years old who had recovered from COVID-19. The CDR3 runs from the conserved cysteine through the conserved F or W. The D gene is left open where the match is weak. Expanded clones are given a class, and other clones once, few, many or no size at all.

>-|-|TRBJ2-2|TRBV7-8
TGTGCCAGCGATCGGATTAGGGGCGGTAGCACCGGGGAGCTGTTTTTT
CASDRIRGGSTGELFF
>-|-|TRBJ1-3|TRBV5-1
TGCGCCAGCAGCTTGGTACAGGGATCTGGAAACACCATATATTTT
CASSLVQGSGNTIYF
>-|TRBD2|TRBJ2-3|TRBV10-3
TGTGCCATCAGAGGACTAGCAGAGACAGATACGCAGTATTTT
CAIRGLAETDTQYF
>-|-|TRBJ2-5|TRBV19
TGTGCCAGTAGCTCTGACTTCCAAGAGACCCAGTACTTC
CASSSDFQETQYF
>-|-|TRBJ1-4|TRBV7-2
TGTGCCAGCAGCGCCGGGTCCCTGGCTGAAAAACTGTTTTTT
CASSAGSLAEKLFF
>-|TRBD1|TRBJ2-2|TRBV6-1
TGTGCCAGCAGTGACGGACCCCCGGGGACAGCCGGGGAGCTGTTTTTT
CASSDGPPGTAGELFF
>-|-|TRBJ2-1|TRBV7-9
TGTGCCAGCAGCTTAGAGGGTCAGGGTGAGCAGTTCTTC
CASSLEGQGEQFF
>-|-|TRBJ2-3|TRBV29-1
TGCAGCGTTGAAGGCCCCATGCGGTCGGTGGGTACGCAGTATTTT
CSVEGPMRSVGTQYF
>-|-|TRBJ2-1|TRBV19
TGTGCCAGTAGTGTAAACAGGGCCAATGAGCAGTTCTTC
CASSVNRANEQFF
>-|-|TRBJ2-3|TRBV4-1
TGCGCCAGCAGCCAAGACCGTGGGCAGGGGCGGACAGATACGCAGTATTTT
CASSQDRGQGRTDTQYF
>-|-|TRBJ2-1|TRBV20-1
TGCAGTGCTAGAATGGACTTTGAGCAGTTCTTC
CSARMDFEQFF
>once|-|TRBJ2-3|TRBV30
TGTGCCTGGACCCCGGGACTTTACTTAAAAACCACAGATACGCAGTATTTT
CAWTPGLYLKTTDTQYF
>-|-|TRBJ1-1|TRBV3-1/TRBV3-2
TGTGCCAGCAGGCCTGACACGGACACTGAAGCTTTCTTT
CASRPDTDTEAFF
>-|-|TRBJ1-4|TRBV13
TGTGCCAGCAGCCCCCGAGGGACACCGAATGAAAAACTGTTTTTT
CASSPRGTPNEKLFF
>-|TRBD2|TRBJ2-7|TRBV5-6
TGTGCCAGCAGCTTGTCTAGCGGCCTTTCCTACGAGCAGTACTTC
CASSLSSGLSYEQYF
>-|-|TRBJ2-3|TRBV7-2
TGTGCCAGCAGCCTAAGGGGACTGTATGATACGCAGTATTTT
CASSLRGLYDTQYF
>many|-|TRBJ2-7|TRBV7-9
TGTGCCAGCAGACACAGGGATAGGGGCGAGCAGTACTTC
CASRHRDRGEQYF
>few|TRBD1|TRBJ1-1|TRBV19
TGTGCCAGTAGTATATTCGGACAGGCAAACACTGAAGCTTTCTTT
CASSIFGQANTEAFF
>-|TRBD2|TRBJ2-2|TRBV7-8
TGTGCCAGCAACTCGGCGGGGGGCGGGGAGCTGTTTTTT
CASNSAGGGELFF
>-|TRBD2|TRBJ2-3|TRBV7-6
TGTGCCAGCAGCTTAGCGTTACTAGCGGGGGGGCTCGATACGCAGTATTTT
CASSLALLAGGLDTQYF
>-|-|TRBJ1-1|TRBV18
TGTGCCAGCTCAAAAATCGGGGGGGCTGAAGCTTTCTTT
CASSKIGGAEAFF
>-|-|TRBJ2-7|TRBV27
TGTGCCAGCAGGGCTGGGCACGAGCAGTACTTC
CASRAGHEQYF
>-|-|TRBJ1-4|TRBV19
TGTGCCAGTAGTGCGGCCGGCGCAACTAATGAAAAACTGTTTTTT
CASSAAGATNEKLFF
>-|TRBD2|TRBJ2-1|TRBV6-6
TGTGCCAGCACCTCGGTGGTAGCGGGAGCGCAGGAGCAGTTCTTC
CASTSVVAGAQEQFF
>-|-|TRBJ2-5|TRBV9
TGTGCCAGCAGCAACCGGGACTTTGAGACCCAGTACTTC
CASSNRDFETQYF
>-|TRBD1|TRBJ2-7|TRBV12-5
TGTGCTAGTGGTTTGTCCAAGGGGGCTCAAACGTACGAGCAGTACTTC
CASGLSKGAQTYEQYF
>-|-|TRBJ2-1|TRBV12-3/TRBV12-4
TGTGCCAGCAGCCTAGGCTACAATGAGCAGTTCTTC
CASSLGYNEQFF
>-|TRBD1|TRBJ2-7|TRBV7-2
TGTGCCAGCAGCTGGAGGGGACAGGGGGACATCTACGAGCAGTACTTC
CASSWRGQGDIYEQYF
>once|-|TRBJ2-3|TRBV28
TGTGCCAGCAGTTTTCCAGGGGCGAATACGCAGTATTTT
CASSFPGANTQYF
>-|TRBD1|TRBJ2-7|TRBV6-2/TRBV6-3
TGTGCCAGCAGTGACAGGGCACCCTACGAGCAGTACTTC
CASSDRAPYEQYF
>-|TRBD2|TRBJ2-2|TRBV4-2
TGTGCCAGCAGCCAAGAGGTAACTAGCGCCGGGGAGCTGTTTTTT
CASSQEVTSAGELFF
>-|-|TRBJ1-1|TRBV9
TGCGCCAGCAGCCGGCGGGGGGGTGAAGCTTTCTTT
CASSRRGGEAFF
>-|-|TRBJ2-7|TRBV6-2/TRBV6-3
TGTGCCAGCAGCCTAAACAGGGTTGGCGAGCAGTACTTC
CASSLNRVGEQYF
>-|-|TRBJ2-1|TRBV4-3
TGCGCCAGCAGCCAAGATCGGGATTTCTCCTACAATGAGCAGTTCTTC
CASSQDRDFSYNEQFF
>-|TRBD1|TRBJ2-2|TRBV10-3
TGTGCCATCGGGGAGACAGGGCTAACCGGGGAGCTGTTTTTT
CAIGETGLTGELFF
>-|-|TRBJ1-6|TRBV7-2
TGTGCCAGCAGCTTAGTTGCAGGCTTGGGTAATTCACCCCTCCACTTT
CASSLVAGLGNSPLHF
>-|-|TRBJ2-1|TRBV7-8
TGTGCCAGCAGCTTAGCGCGGCGGGGCGGTTACAATGAGCAGTTCTTC
CASSLARRGGYNEQFF
>-|-|TRBJ1-5|TRBV10-3
TGTGCCATCAGTGACAGGGGTGAAACTCAGCCCCAGCATTTT
CAISDRGETQPQHF
>-|-|TRBJ1-4|TRBV5-1
TGCGCCAGCAGCTTGGGCGCAACTAATGAAAAACTGTTTTTT
CASSLGATNEKLFF
>-|-|TRBJ2-5|TRBV19
TGTGCCAGTGGAAGTGGCGGGCGTGGACAAGAGACCCAGTACTTC
CASGSGGRGQETQYF
>once|TRBD1|TRBJ2-5|TRBV6-5
TGTGCCAGCAGTTATGGACAGGGATTCGAGACCCAGTACTTC
CASSYGQGFETQYF
>-|TRBD2|TRBJ2-7|TRBV5-1
TGCGCCAGCAGCCCGGAGGCTAGCGGCAATGAGTGGTACTTC
CASSPEASGNEWYF
>-|-|TRBJ1-5|TRBV21-1
TGTGCCAGCATTCCTTACAGGGAGGGTCAGCCCCAGCATTTT
CASIPYREGQPQHF
>-|-|TRBJ2-7|TRBV7-6
TGTGCCAGCAGCCGTTGGGAACAGGGATCCGAGCAGTACTTC
CASSRWEQGSEQYF
>-|-|TRBJ2-7|TRBV3-1/TRBV3-2
TGTGCCAGCAGCCAAGCGGCAGGGGGGCGGGTTGGGTACGAGCAGTACTTC
CASSQAAGGRVGYEQYF
>once|TRBD1|TRBJ1-2|TRBV5-1
TGCGCCAGCAGCCCGGGGGACAGGACCTATGGCTACACCTTC
CASSPGDRTYGYTF
>few|TRBD1|TRBJ2-3|TRBV5-1
TGCGCCAGCGGGACAGGGGGCGCGACAGATACGCAGTATTTT
CASGTGGATDTQYF
>-|-|TRBJ2-1|TRBV7-9
TGTGCCAGCAGGATCGCGGGGTACAATGAGCAGTTCTTC
CASRIAGYNEQFF
>-|TRBD1|TRBJ2-7|TRBV9
TGTGCCAGCAGCGCCGGGACAGGGGAAACCTACGAGCAGTACTTC
CASSAGTGETYEQYF
>-|-|TRBJ1-2|TRBV10-3
TGTGCCATCAGTGTCCAGGCTAACTATGGCTACACCTTC
CAISVQANYGYTF
>-|TRBD1|TRBJ2-7|TRBV15
TGTGCCACCAGCAGGGGACCCGGGACAGGGGATTCCTACGAGCAGTACTTC
CATSRGPGTGDSYEQYF
>-|TRBD2|TRBJ2-1|TRBV5-4
TGTGCCAGCAGCGGGGGAGCGGGACGACACAATGAGCAGTTCTTC
CASSGGAGRHNEQFF
>-|-|TRBJ2-5|TRBV3-1/TRBV3-2
TGTGCCAGCAGCCAATGGGCGGAGACCCAGTACTTC
CASSQWAETQYF
>once|TRBD1|TRBJ1-1|TRBV5-1
TGCGCCAGCAGCCATCCAGGGGGCGAGACTGAAGCTTTCTTT
CASSHPGGETEAFF
>-|TRBD1|TRBJ2-5|TRBV9
TGTGCCAGCAGCGTAGCTAGTTGGGACAGCCCCGGGCAAGAGACCCAGTACTTC
CASSVASWDSPGQETQYF
>-|-|TRBJ2-2|TRBV25-1
TGTGCCAGCAGTGCCAGGGGATCGAACACCGGGGAGCTGTTTTTT
CASSARGSNTGELFF
>once|TRBD1|TRBJ2-2|TRBV5-8
TGTGCCAGCAGCCCAATCAAATCGACAGGGAAGTACACCGGGGAGCTGTTTTTT
CASSPIKSTGKYTGELFF